A single sample is the source of the 20 T cell receptor beta chains below, sequenced in a study of regulatory T cells in long-lasting Graves disease. Arm-PCR of CDR3 regions with iRepertoire HTBI primers generated TCR beta libraries. TCRdb redid the calling of the multiplex PCR reads with MiXCR, one entry per CDR3 protein. This sample has 450,000 to 600,000 distinct CDR3 sequences; less than 15% occur once, and the top ten carry roughly a tenth. Documented time point: newly diagnosed GD, antithyroid drugs for less than 3 months. Preparation of the TCR library used RNA extracted from PBMCs. These same records also appear under a second study, on T cells in Graves' hyperthyroidism and ophthalmopathy.

This sample comprised peripheral blood mononuclear cells (PBMCs), obtained at new diagnosis, from a patient treated with antithyroid drugs. The receptors originated from a young man with Graves disease.

This clonotype was seen ten or more times. The V call is TRBV12-3 or TRBV12-4, the J call TRBJ1-2; maybe TRBD1 (5 bases). This CDR3 is built from 13 residues. V gave up 7 bases and J gave up 6 bases, with 15 bases separating them. The CDR3 loop reads CASTLGGMDGYTF. CDR3 sequence (DNA): TGTGCCAGCACCCTCGGGGGAATGGATGGCTACACCTTC.

The V call is TRBV7-9, the J call TRBJ1-4; D is uncertain. Trimming left V 3 bases short and J 0 bases short, with 8 bases between. The germline gives CDR1 SEHNR, CDR2 FQNEAQ (reference sequence). The CDR3 is made up of 15 amino acids. CDR3 nucleotides: TGTGCCAGCAGCTTGGACCTTCCAACTAATGAAAAACTGTTTTTT. Its protein product is CASSLDLPTNEKLFF.

This clonotype was recorded at least ten times. The J gene is TRBJ2-4, the V gene TRBV24-1; D uncertain. Per the germline V gene, CDR1 is KGHDR and CDR2 is SFDVKD. V was clipped by 12 bases and J by 3 bases, with 20 bases between them. The CDR3 is 15 amino acids. The CDR3 bases are TGTGCCCCGGCCGACGTCTGTTTCGACAAAAACATTCAGTACTTC. Amino acid sequence: CAPADVCFDKNIQYF.

This clonotype has a handful of counts. Just one base apart from a much larger clone, this may be a read error. The chain carries TRBV3-1 and TRBJ1-1; 7 bases fit TRBD1. The CDR3 runs to 14 residues. The germline V gene has CDR1 LGHDT and CDR2 YNNKEL (reference sequence). Unmatched junction bases numbered 3, after V lost 5 bases and J lost 0 bases. The DNA of the CDR3 is TGTGCCAGCAGCTCGGGACAGATGAACACTGAAGCTTTCTTT. The encoded protein is CASSSGQMNTEAFF.

The chain combines TRBV6-1 with TRBJ2-7, with D hard to call. This CDR3 region has 13 residues. Trimming took 7 bases from V and 1 from J, leaving 11 bases between them. Germline CDR1 reads MNHNS; CDR2 reads SASEGT. CDR3 nucleotide sequence: TGTGCCAGCACCTCTGGGGAATCCTACGAGCAGTACTTC. Residues: CASTSGESYEQYF.

The table lists this clonotype with many counts. The CDR3 reads CSAGGGSYGYTF. The CDR3 DNA reads TGCAGTGCCGGGGGGGGTAGCTATGGCTACACCTTC. The chain combines TRBV20-1 with TRBJ1-2, with TRBD1 as a possible D gene (5 bases). V was trimmed by 6 bases and J by 4 bases, leaving 12 bases between them. The CDR3 runs 12 residues. CDR1 and CDR2 (germline): DFQATT, SNEGSKA (reference sequence).

The table lists this clonotype with many counts. The gene calls are TRBV6-1 and TRBJ1-2, with D uncertain. The CDR3 has 12 amino acids. CDR1 and CDR2 (germline): MNHNS, SASEGT. Trimming removed 3 bases at V and 4 bases at J, with 6 bases between. Written as DNA, the CDR3 is TGTGCCAGCAGTGAGCGGACCTATGGCTACACCTTC. Translating gives CASSERTYGYTF.

This clonotype was recorded many times. The genes are TRBV27 and TRBJ1-1; unclear D gene. V lost 1 base and J lost 6, with 12 bases in between. CDR3 length equals 14 residues. Per germline, CDR1 MNHEY and CDR2 SMNVEV (reference sequence). The CDR3 is CASSLFNGDSEAFF. The CDR3 bases are TGTGCCAGCAGTTTATTTAACGGGGATTCTGAAGCTTTCTTT.

The CDR3 loop reads CASSRSLQSTDTQYF. The DNA for the CDR3 is TGTGCCAGCAGCCGAAGCCTACAAAGCACAGATACGCAGTATTTT. This chain joins TRBV14 and TRBJ2-3; D is unresolved. There are 15 residues in the CDR3. Germline V gene data show CDR1 as SGHDN and CDR2 as FVKESK. V dropped 4 bases and J dropped 0 bases, with 11 bases sitting between them.

This clonotype was counted only a few times. The chain employs TRBV20-1 and TRBJ2-3; perhaps TRBD1 as D (6 bases). The V and J ends lost 2 bases and 4 bases respectively, with 19 bases between them. Germline V gene data show CDR1 as DFQATT and CDR2 as SNEGSKA (reference sequence). The CDR3 covers 16 residues. For the CDR3, the DNA is TGCAGTGCTAGACCCGGGGACAAAATCGGTCCAGATACGCAGTATTTT. It yields the protein CSARPGDKIGPDTQYF.

This rearrangement joins TRBV11-2 to TRBJ2-1, with 9 nucleotides matching TRBD2. Germline CDR1 SGHAT, CDR2 FQNNGV. J gave up 4 bases and V 5 bases, and 15 bases lay outside the gene matches. The CDR3 spans 18 residues. In DNA form, the CDR3 reads TGTGCCAGCAGCCCCCAACGAGGTCTAGCGGGAAGTTACAATGAGCAGTTCTTC. Its translation is CASSPQRGLAGSYNEQFF.

This clonotype has ten or more counts. The CDR3 is CASVGGRAGGPHEQYF. The CDR3 DNA reads as TGTGCCAGTGTAGGTGGCCGAGCGGGAGGGCCCCACGAGCAGTACTTC. The chain is built from TRBV6-1 and TRBJ2-7; 10 bases agree with TRBD2. The germline gives CDR1 MNHNS, CDR2 SASEGT. The V segment lost 9 bases and the J segment 5 bases; nucleotides outside the gene matches: 16. CDR3 length: 16 amino acids.

The chain links TRBV6-1 to TRBJ2-5; a possible D gene is TRBD1 (7 bases). CDR1 is MNHNS, CDR2 SASEGT, per germline. The CDR3 length is 17 residues. V was cut by 7 bases and J by 2 bases, with 23 bases left in between. CDR3 protein: CASIQLGRGEDQETQYF. As DNA, the CDR3 is TGTGCCAGCATTCAACTGGGCAGGGGGGAGGATCAAGAGACCCAGTACTTC.

This chain links TRBV6-2 or TRBV6-3 with TRBJ2-2, with D unclear. This CDR3 comprises 13 residues. CDR1 and CDR2 (germline): MNHEY, SVGEGT. V shed 7 bases and J shed 4 bases, with 10 bases lying between them. DNA of the CDR3: TGTGCCAGCACCCCCAGCCCCACCGGGGAGCTGTTTTTT. This gives the protein CASTPSPTGELFF.

This clonotype was observed many times. The rearrangement links TRBV11-2 to TRBJ1-1, with 8 bases fitting TRBD1. The CDR3 is 14 residues long. Germline V gives CDR1 SGHAT, CDR2 FQNNGV. V trimming: 4 bases; J trimming: 9 bases; junction bases outside the gene matches: 10. CDR3 sequence reads: CASSYTADRDKAFF. CDR3 DNA sequence: TGTGCCAGCAGCTACACAGCGGACAGGGACAAAGCTTTCTTT.

This clonotype occurred many times. The chain uses TRBV12-3 or TRBV12-4 and TRBJ2-3; TRBD2 aligns across 10 bases. The CDR3 totals 13 residues. Trimming removed 6 bases from V and 4 bases from J; junction bases left unmatched: 1. The CDR3 loop reads CASSLAGADTQYF. CDR3 coding DNA: TGTGCCAGCAGCCTAGCGGGAGCAGATACGCAGTATTTT.

This sequence joins TRBV12-3 or TRBV12-4 and TRBJ2-7, with 7 bases aligning to TRBD2. The V gene end was trimmed by 6 bases and the J gene end by 6 bases; junction bases not matched to a gene: 11. CDR3 length: 14 amino acids. CDR3 DNA: TGTGCCAGCAGCCCGAGCGGGATTGGCGGCGAGCAGTACTTC. Its translation is CASSPSGIGGEQYF.

The gene calls are TRBV30 and TRBJ2-3, with 8 nucleotides matching TRBD2. Germline lookup yields CDR1 GTSNPN and CDR2 SVGIG (reference sequence). The CDR3 covers 16 residues. The junction had 11 bases not matched to a gene; V was cut back by 1 base and J by 5 bases. CDR3 DNA sequence: TGTGCCTGGAGTGCCCTAGGCGCGGGAGGCGGAGATACGCAGTATTTT. Protein product: CAWSALGAGGGDTQYF.

This clonotype has a count of ten or more. CDR3 in DNA: TGCAGTGGGCCCAGGGAGGAGGGTAGCTCCTACAATGAGCAGTTCTTC. The encoded protein is CSGPREEGSSYNEQFF. This chain uses TRBV20-1 with TRBJ2-1, with D possibly matching TRBD2 (6 bases). This CDR3 is 16 amino acids long. V gave up 7 bases and J gave up 0 bases, with 19 bases separating them. Germline V lookup: CDR1 DFQATT, CDR2 SNEGSKA (reference sequence).

At least ten counts were recorded for this clonotype. In nucleotides, the CDR3 is TGTGCCAGCAGTTTGTGGCCGGTGAACACCGGGGAGCTGTTTTTT. Translated: CASSLWPVNTGELFF. This sequence joins TRBV6-2 or TRBV6-3 and TRBJ2-2; D unclear. The CDR3 covers 15 residues. Germline CDR1 is MNHEY and CDR2 is SVGEGT. The ends were cut back, 4 bases at V and 1 base at J, with 10 bases in the middle.